The table lists the clone carrying this T cell receptor (beta chain) with many counts. The CDR3 totals 14 residues. The V segment lost 4 bases and the J segment 5 bases; nucleotides outside the gene matches: 6. Germline CDR1 reads SGHRS; CDR2 reads YFSETQ. This entry belongs to a study of molecular identifiers for immune sequencing clone quantification. TCRdb recomputed calls from the PCR reads with MiXCR, one row per CDR3 protein. The sample lists hundreds of thousands of distinct CDR3 sequences; 24% were seen once. Sequenced: naive CD8+ T cells from blood, with Jurkat cell RNA spiked in. Subset meaning: FACS-sorted CD8+CD4-CCR7+CD45RA+ naive T cells. The clonotype originates from a human donor in good health. Some libraries in this study had Jurkat cell RNA spiked in. V gene TRBV5-1 combines with J gene TRBJ2-7; 10 bases map to TRBD1. The CDR3 is CASSPGQGSNEQYF. CDR3 bases: TGCGCCAGCAGCCCGGGACAGGGGAGTAACGAGCAGTACTTC.